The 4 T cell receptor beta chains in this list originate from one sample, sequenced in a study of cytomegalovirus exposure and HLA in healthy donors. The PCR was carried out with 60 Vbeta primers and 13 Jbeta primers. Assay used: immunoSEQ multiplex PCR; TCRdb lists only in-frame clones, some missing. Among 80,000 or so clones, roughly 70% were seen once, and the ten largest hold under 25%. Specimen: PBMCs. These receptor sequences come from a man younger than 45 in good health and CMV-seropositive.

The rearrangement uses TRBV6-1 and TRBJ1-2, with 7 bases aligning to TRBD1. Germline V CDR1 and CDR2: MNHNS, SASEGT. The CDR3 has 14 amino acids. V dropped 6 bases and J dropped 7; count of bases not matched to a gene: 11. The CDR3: CASRTGTDEGGYTF. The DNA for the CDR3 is TGTGCCAGCAGAACCGGGACAGATGAAGGTGGCTACACCTTC.

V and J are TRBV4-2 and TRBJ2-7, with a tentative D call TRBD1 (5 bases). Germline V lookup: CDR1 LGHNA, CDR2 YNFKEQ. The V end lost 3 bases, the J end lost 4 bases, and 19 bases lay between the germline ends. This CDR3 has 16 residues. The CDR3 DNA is TGTGCCAGCAGCCAGATTAAAGGGGCAGGGTTTTACGAGCAGTACTTC. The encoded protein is CASSQIKGAGFYEQYF.

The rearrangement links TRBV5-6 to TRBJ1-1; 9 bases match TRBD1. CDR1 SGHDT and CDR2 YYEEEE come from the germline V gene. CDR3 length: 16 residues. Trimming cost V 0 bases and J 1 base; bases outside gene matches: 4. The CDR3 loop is CASSLGTGATNTEAFF. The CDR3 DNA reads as TGTGCCAGCAGCTTGGGGACAGGGGCAACGAACACTGAAGCTTTCTTT.

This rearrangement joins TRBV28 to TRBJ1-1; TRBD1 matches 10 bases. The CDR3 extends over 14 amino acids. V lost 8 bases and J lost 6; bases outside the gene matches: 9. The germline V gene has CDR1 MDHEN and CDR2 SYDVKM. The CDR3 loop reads CASEDRGRASEAFF. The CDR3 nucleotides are TGTGCCAGCGAAGACAGGGGGCGCGCCTCTGAAGCTTTCTTT.